This is a list of T cell receptor beta chains from one sample in a study of identifying expanded T cells in peripheral blood. Clones were read by immunoSEQ multiplex PCR, and TCRdb kept only the in-frame ones, dropping some. The table records some 90,000 clones, more than 75% of them present only once. Sequenced sample: blood. The receptors were gathered from a person aged 18 to 75 in good health. The CDR3 runs from the conserved cysteine through the conserved F or W. Fields, in order: V gene, clone size, J gene, D gene, CDR3 protein, CDR3 DNA. D genes are given only for firm matches. Rows may omit the clone size; those that give it use once, few, many or a size class.

v_gene: TRBV2
abundance: -
j_gene: TRBJ2-7
d_gene: -
CDR3aa: CASSVEQTYEQYF
CDR3nt: TGTGCCAGCAGTGTGGAACAGACCTACGAGCAGTACTTC

v_gene: TRBV6-1
abundance: -
j_gene: TRBJ2-5
d_gene: -
CDR3aa: CASSEGGMETQYF
CDR3nt: TGTGCCAGCAGTGAAGGGGGGATGGAGACCCAGTACTTC

v_gene: TRBV7-6
abundance: once
j_gene: TRBJ2-1
d_gene: TRBD2
CDR3aa: CASSLALPRTSGANEQFF
CDR3nt: TGTGCCAGCAGCTTAGCCCTACCCCGGACTAGCGGGGCCAATGAGCAGTTCTTC

v_gene: TRBV30
abundance: few
j_gene: TRBJ1-2
d_gene: -
CDR3aa: CAWSTASYGYTF
CDR3nt: TGTGCCTGGAGTACGGCTTCTTATGGCTACACCTTC

v_gene: TRBV11-3
abundance: -
j_gene: TRBJ2-3
d_gene: -
CDR3aa: CASRGEADTQYF
CDR3nt: TGTGCCAGCAGGGGAGAAGCAGATACGCAGTATTTT

v_gene: TRBV6-1
abundance: -
j_gene: TRBJ2-7
d_gene: -
CDR3aa: CASSEKGRVYEQYF
CDR3nt: TGTGCCAGCAGTGAAAAGGGGCGCGTCTACGAGCAGTACTTC

v_gene: TRBV7-9
abundance: once
j_gene: TRBJ1-2
d_gene: -
CDR3aa: CASSGGWEDGYTF
CDR3nt: TGTGCCAGCAGCGGAGGGTGGGAGGATGGCTACACCTTC

v_gene: TRBV7-9
abundance: once
j_gene: TRBJ1-1
d_gene: -
CDR3aa: CASGGPRDTEAFF
CDR3nt: TGTGCCAGCGGGGGCCCGAGGGACACTGAAGCTTTCTTT

v_gene: TRBV30
abundance: -
j_gene: TRBJ1-5
d_gene: -
CDR3aa: CAWSRGQTSPQHF
CDR3nt: TGTGCCTGGAGTAGAGGCCAGACAAGTCCCCAGCATTTT

v_gene: TRBV5-1
abundance: -
j_gene: TRBJ1-2
d_gene: TRBD1
CDR3aa: CASSSKTGTGISNYGYTF
CDR3nt: TGCGCCAGCAGCTCGAAGACCGGGACAGGGATTTCAAACTATGGCTACACCTTC

v_gene: TRBV30
abundance: -
j_gene: TRBJ2-3
d_gene: -
CDR3aa: CAWSFNTMAGGTDTQYF
CDR3nt: TGTGCCTGGAGTTTCAACACCATGGCGGGTGGTACAGATACGCAGTATTTT

v_gene: TRBV2
abundance: -
j_gene: TRBJ2-7
d_gene: -
CDR3aa: CASSIAPTVYEQYF
CDR3nt: TGTGCCAGCAGTATAGCACCGACCGTTTACGAGCAGTACTTC

v_gene: TRBV7-2
abundance: -
j_gene: TRBJ1-2
d_gene: TRBD1
CDR3aa: CASSPDRGYGYTF
CDR3nt: TGTGCCAGCAGCCCCGACAGGGGCTATGGCTACACCTTC

v_gene: TRBV13
abundance: once
j_gene: TRBJ1-1
d_gene: -
CDR3aa: CASSLSRDTEAFF
CDR3nt: TGTGCCAGCAGCCTGTCCAGGGACACTGAAGCTTTCTTT

v_gene: TRBV2
abundance: -
j_gene: TRBJ2-7
d_gene: TRBD1
CDR3aa: CASKGTGPYEQYF
CDR3nt: TGTGCCAGCAAGGGGACAGGCCCCTACGAGCAGTACTTC

v_gene: TRBV6-1
abundance: -
j_gene: TRBJ1-2
d_gene: -
CDR3aa: CASRLQGTNYGYTF
CDR3nt: TGTGCCAGCAGGTTGCAGGGGACCAACTATGGCTACACCTTC

v_gene: TRBV19
abundance: -
j_gene: TRBJ1-6
d_gene: -
CDR3aa: CASAGTIPSPLHF
CDR3nt: TGTGCCAGCGCCGGAACAATTCCTTCACCCCTCCACTTT

v_gene: TRBV20-1
abundance: -
j_gene: TRBJ1-2
d_gene: -
CDR3aa: CSAGGGGGYTF
CDR3nt: TGCAGTGCAGGGGGGGGCGGTGGCTACACCTTC

v_gene: TRBV2
abundance: -
j_gene: TRBJ2-2
d_gene: -
CDR3aa: CASSARATGELFF
CDR3nt: TGTGCCAGCAGTGCTCGGGCCACCGGGGAGCTGTTTTTT

v_gene: TRBV11-3
abundance: -
j_gene: TRBJ1-1
d_gene: -
CDR3aa: CASSYSAYETEAFF
CDR3nt: TGTGCCAGCAGCTACAGCGCTTATGAGACTGAAGCTTTCTTT

v_gene: TRBV7-2
abundance: -
j_gene: TRBJ2-7
d_gene: -
CDR3aa: CASMPWRSYEQYF
CDR3nt: TGTGCCAGCATGCCCTGGCGGTCCTACGAGCAGTACTTC

v_gene: TRBV4-1
abundance: few
j_gene: TRBJ1-1
d_gene: -
CDR3aa: CASSPLGTEAFF
CDR3nt: TGCGCCAGCAGCCCCCTTGGCACTGAAGCTTTCTTT

v_gene: TRBV11-2
abundance: -
j_gene: TRBJ1-2
d_gene: TRBD1
CDR3aa: CASSLGQAYF
CDR3nt: TGTGCCAGCAGCTTGGGACAGGCGTATTTC

v_gene: TRBV5-1
abundance: -
j_gene: TRBJ2-7
d_gene: -
CDR3aa: CASSLVQSSYEQYF
CDR3nt: TGCGCCAGCAGCTTGGTCCAGTCTTCCTACGAGCAGTACTTC

v_gene: TRBV13
abundance: once
j_gene: TRBJ1-3
d_gene: -
CDR3aa: CASTGDRGNTIYF
CDR3nt: TGTGCCAGCACCGGAGATCGAGGGAACACCATATATTTT

v_gene: TRBV29-1
abundance: -
j_gene: TRBJ2-1
d_gene: -
CDR3aa: CSVMDSYNEQFF
CDR3nt: TGCAGCGTGATGGACAGCTACAATGAGCAGTTCTTC

v_gene: TRBV11-3
abundance: -
j_gene: TRBJ2-4
d_gene: -
CDR3aa: CASSLESWGAKNIQYF
CDR3nt: TGTGCCAGCAGCTTAGAGAGCTGGGGCGCCAAAAACATTCAGTACTTC

v_gene: TRBV29-1
abundance: once
j_gene: TRBJ1-5
d_gene: -
CDR3aa: CSVALGNQPQHF
CDR3nt: TGCAGCGTTGCTCTTGGCAATCAGCCCCAGCATTTT

v_gene: TRBV19
abundance: -
j_gene: TRBJ1-4
d_gene: -
CDR3aa: CASTPRRTGTTNEKLFF
CDR3nt: TGTGCCAGTACCCCTAGACGGACCGGGACAACTAATGAAAAACTGTTTTTT

v_gene: TRBV19
abundance: -
j_gene: TRBJ2-2
d_gene: -
CDR3aa: CASSIASGVGELFF
CDR3nt: TGTGCCAGTAGTATCGCTTCGGGGGTCGGGGAGCTGTTTTTT

v_gene: TRBV7-9
abundance: once
j_gene: TRBJ2-5
d_gene: TRBD1
CDR3aa: CASIGDSVQETQYF
CDR3nt: TGTGCCAGCATCGGGGACAGCGTCCAAGAGACCCAGTACTTC

v_gene: TRBV10-2
abundance: -
j_gene: TRBJ1-2
d_gene: TRBD1
CDR3aa: CASILTGGSHGYTF
CDR3nt: TGCGCCAGCATTCTCACAGGGGGCAGCCATGGCTACACCTTC

v_gene: TRBV30
abundance: few
j_gene: TRBJ2-5
d_gene: -
CDR3aa: CAWERGVAETQYF
CDR3nt: TGTGCCTGGGAACGGGGTGTGGCAGAGACCCAGTACTTC

v_gene: TRBV15
abundance: -
j_gene: TRBJ2-3
d_gene: TRBD1
CDR3aa: CATSRGQGRTDTQYF
CDR3nt: TGTGCCACCAGCAGGGGACAGGGGAGGACAGATACGCAGTATTTT

v_gene: TRBV7-9
abundance: -
j_gene: TRBJ1-2
d_gene: -
CDR3aa: CASSPVRLNGYTF
CDR3nt: TGTGCCAGCAGCCCGGTCCGGTTAAATGGCTACACCTTC

v_gene: TRBV7-2
abundance: -
j_gene: TRBJ1-1
d_gene: -
CDR3aa: CASSLYHRENTEAFF
CDR3nt: TGTGCCAGCAGCCTATACCACAGGGAGAACACTGAAGCTTTCTTT

v_gene: TRBV2
abundance: once
j_gene: TRBJ1-1
d_gene: -
CDR3aa: CANAQGEVAEAFF
CDR3nt: TGTGCCAACGCTCAGGGTGAGGTCGCTGAAGCTTTCTTT

v_gene: TRBV7-9
abundance: few
j_gene: TRBJ1-4
d_gene: -
CDR3aa: CASSPEAEKLFF
CDR3nt: TGTGCCAGCAGCCCTGAGGCCGAAAAACTGTTTTTT

v_gene: TRBV5-4
abundance: once
j_gene: TRBJ1-2
d_gene: -
CDR3aa: CASSLKSGNSGYTF
CDR3nt: TGTGCCAGCAGCTTGAAATCAGGGAACAGTGGCTACACCTTC

v_gene: TRBV11-2
abundance: -
j_gene: TRBJ2-5
d_gene: -
CDR3aa: CASSLPREGGTQYF
CDR3nt: TGTGCCAGCAGCTTACCTCGAGAGGGTGGGACCCAGTACTTC

v_gene: TRBV30
abundance: -
j_gene: TRBJ1-1
d_gene: -
CDR3aa: CAWTSGGTNTEAFF
CDR3nt: TGTGCCTGGACCTCGGGGGGCACGAACACTGAAGCTTTCTTT

v_gene: TRBV2
abundance: once
j_gene: TRBJ1-6
d_gene: -
CDR3aa: CASSEVGGPYNSPLHF
CDR3nt: TGTGCCAGCAGTGAAGTCGGGGGGCCCTATAATTCACCCCTCCACTTT

v_gene: TRBV7-2
abundance: -
j_gene: TRBJ1-3
d_gene: -
CDR3aa: CASSPRGIVGNTIYF
CDR3nt: TGTGCCAGCAGCCCCCGAGGGATAGTTGGAAACACCATATATTTT

v_gene: TRBV18
abundance: -
j_gene: TRBJ2-7
d_gene: -
CDR3aa: CASSPEDSFTEQYF
CDR3nt: TGTGCCAGCTCACCGGAGGACAGCTTCACCGAGCAGTACTTC

v_gene: TRBV19
abundance: -
j_gene: TRBJ2-3
d_gene: -
CDR3aa: CASSISGPDTQYF
CDR3nt: TGTGCCAGTAGTATTTCAGGGCCAGATACGCAGTATTTT

v_gene: TRBV29-1
abundance: -
j_gene: TRBJ1-2
d_gene: TRBD1
CDR3aa: CSVELPGTGSYGYTF
CDR3nt: TGCAGCGTTGAATTACCCGGGACAGGTTCCTATGGCTACACCTTC

v_gene: TRBV7-9
abundance: -
j_gene: TRBJ2-7
d_gene: -
CDR3aa: CASSLQGYEQYF
CDR3nt: TGTGCCAGCAGCTTACAGGGTTACGAGCAGTACTTC

v_gene: TRBV27
abundance: -
j_gene: TRBJ2-7
d_gene: -
CDR3aa: CASSFGVNSYREQYF
CDR3nt: TGTGCCAGCAGTTTTGGGGTAAACAGCTACCGGGAGCAGTACTTC

v_gene: TRBV7-9
abundance: -
j_gene: TRBJ1-1
d_gene: -
CDR3aa: CASSLYGTEAFF
CDR3nt: TGTGCCAGCAGCTTATATGGTACTGAAGCTTTCTTT

v_gene: TRBV7-2
abundance: -
j_gene: TRBJ1-3
d_gene: -
CDR3aa: CASSPLRGGGNTIYF
CDR3nt: TGTGCCAGCAGCCCCCTGCGGGGGGGTGGAAACACCATATATTTT

v_gene: TRBV11-2
abundance: -
j_gene: TRBJ2-1
d_gene: -
CDR3aa: CASSLDNEQFF
CDR3nt: TGTGCCAGCAGCTTGGACAATGAGCAGTTCTTC

v_gene: TRBV6-5
abundance: -
j_gene: TRBJ2-7
d_gene: -
CDR3aa: CASSYSLGSYEQYF
CDR3nt: TGTGCCAGCAGTTACTCGCTGGGGTCCTACGAGCAGTACTTC

v_gene: TRBV7-3
abundance: -
j_gene: TRBJ2-7
d_gene: -
CDR3aa: CASSLKGLDEQYF
CDR3nt: TGTGCCAGCAGCTTAAAGGGACTGGACGAGCAGTACTTC

v_gene: TRBV5-1
abundance: -
j_gene: TRBJ1-1
d_gene: -
CDR3aa: CASSKGNGRMNTEAFF
CDR3nt: TGCGCCAGCAGCAAGGGGAACGGGCGGATGAACACTGAAGCTTTCTTT

v_gene: TRBV5-8
abundance: -
j_gene: TRBJ1-2
d_gene: -
CDR3aa: CASDDRQAYGYTF
CDR3nt: TGTGCCAGTGATGATCGACAGGCCTATGGCTACACCTTC